This T cell receptor (delta chain) is drawn from a study of gamma-delta chains in newborns, infants, children (dated by TCRdb to about 2019). About the full investigation: In the study title, it is stated that polyclonal expansion of innate gammadelta T cells is driven by microbial exposure immediately after birth. The study examined the way microbial exposure affected innate gammadelta T cell populations in human newborns right after birth.

CDR1 and CDR2 (GEAIGNYY, EKD) derive from the germline V gene. The CDR3 sequence holds 15 residues, the cysteine and phenylalanine included. This entry keeps only the CDR3 DNA: 45 bases, framed from base 1. The sample was run on an Illumina MiSeq. TCRdb reprocessed the public reads with the caller CATT; rows with the same DNA were merged afterwards. In all, the sample holds 10,000 to 14,000 delta-chain clones, and 8.5% to 9% of those were seen once. The leading ten clones occupy roughly 3.8% of the sample. This clone turned up a few times. What antigen it recognizes has not been identified. At one end the junction does not follow the germline gene, possibly because of a read error.

The receptor comes from a child who was a newborn, infant or young child, either healthy, febrile or measles-vaccinated (not recorded which). Sample: blood. The rearrangement combines TRDV2 with TRDJ1, with 9 middle bases fitting TRDD3. The sequenced DNA is TGTGCCCGTGACATACTGGGGGAGAACACCGATAAACTCATCTTT. The resulting protein is CARDILGENTDKLIF.